Listed below are T cell receptor beta chains from one sample, sequenced in a study of blood T cell repertoires in COVID-19. TCRdb's copy holds only in-frame clones and misses some; the assay was immunoSEQ multiplex PCR. The sample has 210,000 or so clones, roughly 86% seen once. Sample: peripheral blood. These receptors originate from a woman in her thirties or forties with acute or convalescent COVID-19. Each CDR3 is given with its conserved first and last residue. Fields, in order: J gene, clone size, V gene, D gene, CDR3 length, CDR3 protein, CDR3 DNA. The D gene is left open where the match is weak. Only some rows state a clone size, as once, few, many or a class for expanded clones.

j_call: TRBJ2-1; clone_size: once; v_call: TRBV7-2; d_call: TRBD2; cdr3_length: 15; cdr3_aa: CASSPSSGRHNEQFF; cdr3_nt: TGTGCCAGCAGCCCGTCTAGCGGGAGACACAATGAGCAGTTCTTC
j_call: TRBJ2-2; clone_size: .; v_call: TRBV6-2/TRBV6-3; d_call: TRBD2; cdr3_length: 14; cdr3_aa: CASSYWGGTGELFF; cdr3_nt: TGTGCCAGCAGCTACTGGGGGGGAACCGGGGAGCTGTTTTTT
j_call: TRBJ2-5; clone_size: .; v_call: TRBV7-9; d_call: .; cdr3_length: 16; cdr3_aa: CASSPKSGSIYETQYF; cdr3_nt: TGTGCCAGCAGCCCGAAGTCCGGGAGTATTTATGAGACCCAGTACTTC
j_call: TRBJ2-7; clone_size: .; v_call: TRBV6-1; d_call: TRBD1; cdr3_length: 15; cdr3_aa: CASSDRQGARDEQYF; cdr3_nt: TGTGCCAGCAGTGACCGACAGGGCGCCCGGGACGAGCAGTACTTC
j_call: TRBJ1-5; clone_size: .; v_call: TRBV5-1; d_call: .; cdr3_length: 13; cdr3_aa: CASSLVPEQPQHF; cdr3_nt: TGCGCCAGCAGCTTGGTCCCAGAACAGCCCCAGCATTTT
j_call: TRBJ1-2; clone_size: .; v_call: TRBV5-4; d_call: TRBD1; cdr3_length: 14; cdr3_aa: CASSPRGQNYGYTF; cdr3_nt: TGTGCCAGCAGCCCCAGGGGGCAGAACTATGGCTACACCTTC
j_call: TRBJ2-1; clone_size: .; v_call: TRBV5-4; d_call: .; cdr3_length: 15; cdr3_aa: CASSLARVSYNEQFF; cdr3_nt: TGTGCCAGCAGCTTGGCCAGGGTCTCCTACAATGAGCAGTTCTTC
j_call: TRBJ1-2; clone_size: .; v_call: TRBV4-1; d_call: .; cdr3_length: 16; cdr3_aa: CASSQGRQTPTPDHTF; cdr3_nt: TGCGCCAGCAGCCAAGGAAGACAAACACCGACCCCAGATCACACCTTC
j_call: TRBJ2-7; clone_size: .; v_call: TRBV7-2; d_call: TRBD2; cdr3_length: 16; cdr3_aa: CASSLGLLAGGYEQYF; cdr3_nt: TGTGCCAGCAGCTTAGGTCTCCTAGCGGGGGGCTACGAGCAGTACTTC
j_call: TRBJ2-6; clone_size: .; v_call: TRBV7-2; d_call: TRBD1; cdr3_length: 14; cdr3_aa: CASSSPGTGNVLTF; cdr3_nt: TGTGCCAGCAGCTCCCCGGGGACAGGCAACGTCCTGACTTTC
j_call: TRBJ2-1; clone_size: .; v_call: TRBV13; d_call: .; cdr3_length: 12; cdr3_aa: CASSRMGGEQFF; cdr3_nt: TGTGCCAGCAGCCGGATGGGGGGTGAGCAGTTCTTC
j_call: TRBJ2-7; clone_size: few; v_call: TRBV7-7; d_call: TRBD1; cdr3_length: 16; cdr3_aa: CASSAPGTGFIYEQYF; cdr3_nt: TGTGCCAGCAGCGCTCCCGGGACAGGGTTCATCTACGAGCAGTACTTC
j_call: TRBJ2-3; clone_size: .; v_call: TRBV12-5; d_call: .; cdr3_length: 11; cdr3_aa: CASGLMGGPDF; cdr3_nt: TGTGCTAGTGGTTTAATGGGAGGACCGGATTTT
j_call: TRBJ2-7; clone_size: few; v_call: TRBV7-2; d_call: TRBD2; cdr3_length: 15; cdr3_aa: CASSSTSGGAAEQYF; cdr3_nt: TGTGCCAGCAGCTCTACTAGCGGGGGGGCCGCCGAGCAGTACTTC
j_call: TRBJ2-3; clone_size: .; v_call: TRBV3-1/TRBV3-2; d_call: .; cdr3_length: 16; cdr3_aa: CASSQVGGGGTDTQYF; cdr3_nt: TGTGCCAGCAGCCAAGTGGGAGGAGGGGGCACAGATACGCAGTATTTT
j_call: TRBJ1-1; clone_size: .; v_call: TRBV5-5; d_call: .; cdr3_length: 13; cdr3_aa: CASSLFSDTEAFF; cdr3_nt: TGTGCCAGCAGCTTGTTCAGTGACACTGAAGCTTTCTTT
j_call: TRBJ2-3; clone_size: .; v_call: TRBV6-1; d_call: TRBD2; cdr3_length: 19; cdr3_aa: CASSESLLSAGVSTDTQYF; cdr3_nt: TGTGCCAGCAGTGAATCATTGCTTTCGGCGGGGGTCAGCACAGATACGCAGTATTTT
j_call: TRBJ2-6; clone_size: once; v_call: TRBV9; d_call: .; cdr3_length: 17; cdr3_aa: CASTFRDSPIGANVLTF; cdr3_nt: TGTGCCAGCACCTTCCGGGACTCCCCTATCGGGGCCAACGTCCTGACTTTC
j_call: TRBJ1-4; clone_size: .; v_call: TRBV10-3; d_call: .; cdr3_length: 17; cdr3_aa: CAISAGRGTATNEKLFF; cdr3_nt: TGTGCCATCAGTGCCGGACGGGGTACTGCAACTAATGAAAAACTGTTTTTT
j_call: TRBJ1-2; clone_size: few; v_call: TRBV5-8; d_call: TRBD1; cdr3_length: 14; cdr3_aa: CASSSGQLNYGYTF; cdr3_nt: TGTGCCAGCAGCTCGGGACAGCTTAACTATGGCTACACCTTC
j_call: TRBJ2-5; clone_size: .; v_call: TRBV5-1; d_call: TRBD1; cdr3_length: 15; cdr3_aa: CASSPRTGGKETQYF; cdr3_nt: TGCGCCAGCAGCCCCCGGACAGGGGGGAAGGAGACCCAGTACTTC
j_call: TRBJ2-1; clone_size: .; v_call: TRBV2; d_call: .; cdr3_length: 13; cdr3_aa: CASSEVARNEQFF; cdr3_nt: TGTGCCAGCAGTGAAGTCGCGCGCAATGAGCAGTTCTTC
j_call: TRBJ2-1; clone_size: .; v_call: TRBV6-5; d_call: .; cdr3_length: 14; cdr3_aa: CASRRAGSTVEQFF; cdr3_nt: TGTGCCAGCAGGCGAGCCGGCAGCACAGTTGAGCAGTTCTTC
j_call: TRBJ2-1; clone_size: .; v_call: TRBV7-9; d_call: TRBD2; cdr3_length: 16; cdr3_aa: CASSFGLAVRFNEQFF; cdr3_nt: TGTGCCAGCAGCTTCGGACTAGCGGTCCGGTTCAATGAGCAGTTCTTC
j_call: TRBJ2-7; clone_size: .; v_call: TRBV7-9; d_call: .; cdr3_length: 14; cdr3_aa: CASSSGLSPYEQYF; cdr3_nt: TGTGCCAGCAGCTCGGGACTTTCCCCCTACGAGCAGTACTTC
j_call: TRBJ2-1; clone_size: .; v_call: TRBV6-2/TRBV6-3; d_call: TRBD2; cdr3_length: 19; cdr3_aa: CASSPHLGTSGSNYNEQFF; cdr3_nt: TGTGCCAGCAGCCCGCATCTAGGGACTAGCGGGAGTAACTACAATGAGCAGTTCTTC
j_call: TRBJ1-5; clone_size: .; v_call: TRBV19; d_call: .; cdr3_length: 15; cdr3_aa: CASSIEAIGNQPQHF; cdr3_nt: TGTGCCAGTAGTATAGAGGCCATCGGCAATCAGCCCCAGCATTTT
j_call: TRBJ2-7; clone_size: .; v_call: TRBV4-3; d_call: TRBD1; cdr3_length: 15; cdr3_aa: CASSLGQGVVYEQYF; cdr3_nt: TGCGCCAGCAGCCTGGGACAGGGGGTTGTCTACGAGCAGTACTTC
j_call: TRBJ2-5; clone_size: .; v_call: TRBV6-5; d_call: .; cdr3_length: 12; cdr3_aa: CASSSNGETQYF; cdr3_nt: TGTGCCAGCAGTAGTAACGGGGAGACCCAGTACTTC
j_call: TRBJ2-7; clone_size: .; v_call: TRBV18; d_call: .; cdr3_length: 12; cdr3_aa: CASSPPSYEQYF; cdr3_nt: TGTGCCAGCTCACCACCCAGCTACGAGCAGTACTTC
j_call: TRBJ2-1; clone_size: .; v_call: TRBV24-1; d_call: .; cdr3_length: 15; cdr3_aa: CATSNSATAYNEQFF; cdr3_nt: TGTGCCACCAGTAATAGCGCTACCGCCTACAATGAGCAGTTCTTC
j_call: TRBJ1-1; clone_size: .; v_call: TRBV7-3; d_call: .; cdr3_length: 14; cdr3_aa: CASSLTSAGTEAFF; cdr3_nt: TGTGCCAGCAGCTTAACGTCGGCAGGCACTGAAGCTTTCTTT
j_call: TRBJ2-3; clone_size: .; v_call: TRBV9; d_call: .; cdr3_length: 16; cdr3_aa: CASSVEAGLSTDTQYF; cdr3_nt: TGTGCCAGCAGCGTAGAGGCGGGCTTAAGCACAGATACGCAGTATTTT
j_call: TRBJ2-7; clone_size: .; v_call: TRBV15; d_call: .; cdr3_length: 13; cdr3_aa: CATSRGESYEQYF; cdr3_nt: TGTGCCACCAGCAGAGGGGAGTCCTACGAGCAGTACTTC
j_call: TRBJ1-1; clone_size: once; v_call: TRBV14; d_call: TRBD1; cdr3_length: 14; cdr3_aa: CASSHYTGGTEAFF; cdr3_nt: TGTGCCAGCAGCCACTATACAGGGGGCACTGAAGCTTTCTTT
j_call: TRBJ2-5; clone_size: .; v_call: TRBV7-8; d_call: .; cdr3_length: 16; cdr3_aa: CASSFLTRSYQETQYF; cdr3_nt: TGTGCCAGCAGCTTTCTGACTAGATCATACCAAGAGACCCAGTACTTC
j_call: TRBJ2-1; clone_size: .; v_call: TRBV27; d_call: TRBD2; cdr3_length: 16; cdr3_aa: CASSLSPSGGYNEQFF; cdr3_nt: TGTGCCAGCAGTTTATCCCCTAGCGGGGGCTACAATGAGCAGTTCTTC
j_call: TRBJ2-1; clone_size: .; v_call: TRBV10-2; d_call: TRBD2; cdr3_length: 16; cdr3_aa: CASSESQRERYNEQFF; cdr3_nt: TGCGCCAGCAGTGAGTCCCAGCGGGAGAGGTACAATGAGCAGTTCTTC
j_call: TRBJ2-4; clone_size: once; v_call: TRBV2; d_call: .; cdr3_length: 14; cdr3_aa: CASSEWGRGNIQYF; cdr3_nt: TGTGCCAGCAGTGAATGGGGGCGCGGAAACATTCAGTACTTC